This T cell receptor beta chain derives from a study of T-cell reconstitution after alpha-beta-depleted transplantation in children. Unique molecular identifiers were incorporated into the prepared TCRbeta library. One entry per CDR3 protein results from TCRdb running MiXCR on the PCR reads. The sample contains more than 150,000 distinct CDR3 sequences, over 5.5% of which appear only once. This clonotype was detected many times. The receptor was derived from a human donor who donated a stem cell graft to a child with Wiskott-Aldrich syndrome. The sequencing used PBMCs from the stem cell graft donor, collected from the stem cell graft.

The DNA of the CDR3 is TGTGCCAGCATGACTAGCGGGAGTGATACGCAGTATTTT. It translates to CASMTSGSDTQYF. J is TRBJ2-3 and V is TRBV12-3 or TRBV12-4, with TRBD2 matching over 12 bases. The CDR3 length is 13 residues. J was trimmed by 6 bases and V by 7 bases; bases with no gene match: 2.